The TCR beta chain under discussion was sequenced for a study of blood T cell repertoires in COVID-19. Study as a whole: Sources were T cells, B-cell-depleted T cells, or PBMCs; the material itself was cDNA or gDNA.

Assay: immunoSEQ multiplex PCR; the TCRdb copy retains only in-frame clones and omits some. The data show 70,000 to 90,000 clones, 86% seen once. A Seattle source enrolled patients during active infection and followed them longitudinally. The sequence was collected from an elderly man with COVID-19, enrolled during active disease. The sequenced sample was peripheral blood.

The CDR3 sequence is CASHGRAADTEAFF. The CDR3 bases are TGTGCCAGCCATGGGAGGGCCGCCGACACTGAAGCTTTCTTT. This chain joins TRBV19 and TRBJ1-1; D gene unclear. CDR1 is LNHDA, CDR2 SQIVND, per germline (reference sequence). CDR3 length equals 14 residues. Trimming pared 9 bases from V and 3 bases from J, leaving 17 bases between. Together with reference TRBV19 and TRBJ1-1, the CDR3 gives the full variable domain: DGGITQSPKYLFRKEGQNVTLSCEQNLNHDAMYWYRQDPGQGLRLIYYSQIVNDFQKGDIAEGYSVSREKKESFPLTVTSAQKNPTAFYLCASHGRAADTEAFFGQGTRLTVV.